This TCR beta chain was recovered during a study of regulatory T cells in long-lasting Graves disease (TCRdb year 2021). As for the study more broadly: Persistent Graves' disease meant more than 5 years of antithyroid drug treatment with TSH receptor autoantibodies that stayed positive. TCR sequencing covered 13 persistent and approximately 20 newly diagnosed Graves' disease patients, about 35 samples in total. Antithyroid drugs had been taken for roughly 10 years on average by persistent Graves' disease patients in the clinical cohort. The study was registered as a clinical trial and conducted in China. Persistent Graves' disease patients were compared with newly diagnosed Graves' disease patients by peripheral blood TCR sequencing and RNA sequencing. What the work shows at the level of the full study, not this receptor alone: Sequencing and analysis were restricted to the TCR beta chain. As a limitation, the authors acknowledged that the small sample size may reduce accuracy. Persistent disease showed preferential use of TRBV28, TRBJ1-2 and TRBJ2-5, whereas newly diagnosed disease favored TRBV20-1 and TRBJ2-1. Peripheral blood alone was examined, since thyroid tissue, which constituted the primary lesion, could not be accessed. Patients with persistent disease shared more public clonotypes (fewer than 3,000) than newly diagnosed patients did (approximately 1,000). Lower TCR Shannon entropy and fewer highly expanded clones were observed in persistent Graves' disease patients than in newly diagnosed patients, which suggested clonal expansion.

Library method: multiplex PCR. For sequencing, an Illumina HiSeq 4000 was employed. CDR3 regions were amplified by Arm-PCR with iRepertoire HTBI primers to construct TCR beta libraries. Before sequencing, the PCR products went through gel purification. As for how the authors treated the data: Across samples, around 62 TRBV and 14 TRBJ segments were identified and used for gene usage analysis of CDR3 amino acid clonotypes. COPE and FqMerger were used to merge filtered high-quality paired reads into contigs. BLAST was used to align contigs to the IMGT TRBV, TRBD and TRBJ reference genes, and CDR3 was defined following IMGT. Any clonotype with a frequency above 0.1% was classified as a highly expanded clone. Repertoire diversity was measured by Shannon entropy, and V-J evenness by the Gini coefficient. A clonotype found in more than one individual was treated as public. Using fastp at Q25 and MiXCR, TCRdb reprocessed the public reads and kept productive beta chains. Every CDR3 protein is listed once, alongside the most common genes and DNA of its rows. For this entry, the V and J calls and clone size follow TCRdb and not the study's own pipeline. This sample holds hundreds of thousands of distinct CDR3 sequences; 20% to 25% were observed only once. The biggest ten clones account for around 7% of the sample.

The germline V gene (reference sequence) gives CDR1 as SEHNR and CDR2 as FQNEAQ. The trim is 4 bases for V and 1 base for J, with a gap of 10 bases between the germline ends. Taken from cysteine to phenylalanine, the CDR3 has 14 residues. The only DNA kept is the CDR3, 42 bases in frame from the first base. The label giving this sample's time point can be read as: persistent/refractory GD, antithyroid drugs over 5 years with positive TRAb. For both TCR sequencing and RNA sequencing, RNA was extracted from PBMCs using TRIzol. Graves' disease was diagnosed according to American Thyroid Association guidelines. Patients for the study were recruited at an endocrinology department in Xi'an, China. Each patient gave about 9.1 milliliters of peripheral blood, collected in an EDTA anticoagulant tube. Ficoll Paque Plus density gradient separation was used to isolate PBMCs, and no additional T cell sorting was done. RNA quality was checked with an Agilent 2100 Bioanalyzer and agarose gel, and concentration with a NanoDrop 2000.

This clonotype has a count of ten or more. Its recognized antigen is unknown. It has no much larger one-base neighbor in the sample; base qualities were not kept. This chain joins TRBV7-9 to TRBJ1-1; the D gene cannot be named for sure. This clonotype originated in a female donor with Graves disease. Sequencing was performed on peripheral blood mononuclear cells (PBMCs), taken when the disease was refractory, from a patient treated with antithyroid drugs. DNA sequence: TGTGCCAGCAGCTCCGGACTGACGAACACTGAAGCTTTCTTT. Its translation is CASSSGLTNTEAFF.